The clone carrying this T cell receptor beta chain was seen just once. Its specificity is unknown. V was clipped by 4 bases and J by 4 bases, with 9 bases between them. Germline V CDR1 and CDR2: SGHNT, YYREEE (reference sequence). CDR3 length: 13 amino acids. This entry belongs to a study of cytomegalovirus exposure and HLA in healthy donors. Study results and limitations: Researchers reported that three CMV-associated chains were confirmed in vitro as CMV antigen-specific.

Sequencing used immunoSEQ multiplex PCR; TCRdb keeps in-frame clones, though not all of them. The data contain about 130,000 clones, 90% to 95% of them singletons. J is TRBJ1-3 and V is TRBV5-4; the D gene is possibly TRBD1 (6 bases). This clonotype originated in a woman aged 18-29 years in good health and CMV-seronegative. The sample consisted of PBMCs. The CDR3 here is CASSVGQGNTIYF. The CDR3 coding sequence is TGTGCCAGCAGCGTCGGACAGGGAAACACCATATATTTT. The whole variable domain, remainder taken from reference TRBV5-4 and TRBJ1-3, is ETGVTQSPTHLIKTRGQQVTLRCSSQSGHNTVSWYQQALGQGPQFIFQYYREEENGRGNFPPRFSGLQFPNYSSELNVNALELDDSALYLCASSVGQGNTIYFGEGSWLTVV.